A selection of T cell receptor beta chains follows, all from one sample in a study of T cell changes during pregnancy in multiple sclerosis. Produced via immunoSEQ multiplex PCR; TCRdb's table is partial and in-frame only. The table includes 85,000 to 100,000 clones, almost 95% detected once. Sequenced here: peripheral blood, sampled in the first trimester of pregnancy. The receptors were gathered from a female donor with multiple sclerosis, enrolled in a pregnancy study. Each CDR3 is given with its conserved first and last residue. D genes are given only for firm matches. Clone size, where shown, is once, few, many, or a class for clones that have expanded.

TRBV23-1	NA	TRBJ2-6	NA	TGCGCCAGCAGTCCCCGGGAGGGGGCCAACGTCCTGACTTTC	CASSPREGANVLTF
TRBV19	NA	TRBJ1-1	NA	TGTGCCAGTAGTATACAGGGTATCAACACTGAAGCTTTCTTT	CASSIQGINTEAFF
TRBV18	NA	TRBJ2-6	NA	TGTGCCAGCTCACCACTCCCCAACTCTGGGGCCAACGTCCTGACTTTC	CASSPLPNSGANVLTF
TRBV30	TRBD1	TRBJ1-2	NA	TGTGCCTGGAGTGTACGACAGGGAAGCGATGGCTACACCTTC	CAWSVRQGSDGYTF
TRBV7-2	NA	TRBJ2-1	NA	TGTGCCAGCAGCTTAGGGCTGTACAATGAGCAGTTCTTC	CASSLGLYNEQFF
TRBV30	NA	TRBJ1-1	few	TGTGCCTGGAGTCATGCAGCCTCAGGCGCTGAAGCTTTCTTT	CAWSHAASGAEAFF
TRBV6-5	TRBD2	TRBJ2-7	NA	TGTGCCAGCAGTTCCCCAGGCGGGAGCGGGTACGAGCAGTACTTC	CASSSPGGSGYEQYF
TRBV5-1	NA	TRBJ1-1	NA	TGCGCCAGCAGCTTGGCCCGGTTACGCACTGAAGCTTTCTTT	CASSLARLRTEAFF
TRBV5-1	TRBD1	TRBJ2-3	NA	TGCGCCAGCAGCCTGGGACAGGGGTATGTAGATACGCAGTATTTT	CASSLGQGYVDTQYF
TRBV7-9	NA	TRBJ1-4	NA	TGTGCCAGCAGCTTAGCCCTCGGGTCGGCGGATGAAAAACTGTTTTTT	CASSLALGSADEKLFF
TRBV10-3	TRBD1	TRBJ2-3	NA	TGTGCCATCAGTACTCAGAATCAGGGGGCTGTTACAGATACGCAGTATTTT	CAISTQNQGAVTDTQYF
TRBV6-1	NA	TRBJ2-7	NA	TGTGCCAGCAGAGTGCATGCAGACGGGGGCTACGAGCAGTACTTC	CASRVHADGGYEQYF
TRBV27	TRBD1	TRBJ1-2	few	TGTGCCAGCAGTTACCTACAGGGGGCGGCCGGCTACACCTTC	CASSYLQGAAGYTF
TRBV5-1	TRBD2	TRBJ2-1	NA	TGCGCCAGCAGCATGACTAGCGGACTCTACAATGAGCAGTTCTTC	CASSMTSGLYNEQFF
TRBV30	TRBD2	TRBJ2-1	NA	TGTGCCTGGAGTGTCAAGACTAGCGGGCACAATGAGCAGTTCTTC	CAWSVKTSGHNEQFF
TRBV5-6	TRBD1	TRBJ1-4	NA	TGTGCCAGCAGCTTTGGACAGGGGGCGGTGTATGAAAAACTGTTTTTT	CASSFGQGAVYEKLFF
TRBV7-9	NA	TRBJ1-4	NA	TGTGCCAGCAGCTTATCGCGGGGGTTGATGGCTAATGAAAAACTGTTTTTT	CASSLSRGLMANEKLFF
TRBV5-4	TRBD1	TRBJ2-5	NA	TGTGCCAGCATCGACGGACAGGCAAATAGTCCTCCAATAGGCGACCAGTACTTC	CASIDGQANSPPIGDQYF
TRBV5-1	NA	TRBJ2-3	NA	TGCGCCAGCAGCTTGGAGGGGAGGCGTACAGATACGCAGTATTTT	CASSLEGRRTDTQYF
TRBV5-5	NA	TRBJ2-7	NA	TGTGCCAGCAGCTCAGGGGGGTATGCCCTCTACGAGCAGTACTTC	CASSSGGYALYEQYF
TRBV18	NA	TRBJ1-5	NA	TGTGCCAGCTCACAGGGGGTTGGCAATCAGCCCCAGCATTTT	CASSQGVGNQPQHF
TRBV7-9	TRBD1	TRBJ1-2	NA	TGTGCCAGCAGCTTATTCGGACAGGGATACTATGGCTACACCTTC	CASSLFGQGYYGYTF
TRBV19	TRBD1	TRBJ1-2	few	TGTGCCAGTAGTAGGTCCGGGACAGGGGGCGCCTACACCTTC	CASSRSGTGGAYTF
TRBV9	NA	TRBJ2-4	NA	TGTGCCAGCAGCGTAGGGAATAGCGTGCTTCCCCTAGCCAAAAACATTCAGTACTTC	CASSVGNSVLPLAKNIQYF
TRBV15	TRBD1	TRBJ2-7	NA	TGTGCCACCAGCAGAGCGGGACAGCTTACCTACGAGCAGTACTTC	CATSRAGQLTYEQYF
TRBV28	NA	TRBJ2-3	NA	TGTGCCAGCTCATCCGCAGGGGGCACAGATACGCAGTATTTT	CASSSAGGTDTQYF
TRBV7-2	TRBD2	TRBJ2-7	NA	TGTGCCAGCAGCGCTAGTCTAGCGGGGTACGAGCAGTACTTC	CASSASLAGYEQYF